This is a list of T cell receptor beta chains from one sample in a study of T-cell memory formation after mild COVID-19. TCRdb re-derived calls from the 5' RACE reads in MiXCR, one entry per CDR3 protein. This table has about 400,000 distinct CDR3 sequences, 24% appearing once. Input material: PBMCs or a T cell subset sorted from them (not recorded which). The receptors derive from an adult woman who had mild COVID-19 (a few samples of this study predate the infection). Cell type and time point are not known. The CDR3 runs from the conserved cysteine through the conserved F or W. D genes are given only for firm matches. Clone size is not always given. Where it is, it says once, few, many or a class for expanded clones.

j_call,v_call,clone_size,d_call,cdr3_aa,cdr3_nt
TRBJ2-3,TRBV11-2,NA,TRBD2,CASSTRLAVGTDTQYF,TGTGCCAGCAGCACCCGACTAGCGGTGGGGACAGATACGCAGTATTTT
TRBJ2-7,TRBV7-2,few,TRBD2,CASSASGLADYEQYF,TGTGCCAGCAGCGCTTCGGGACTAGCGGACTACGAGCAGTACTTC
TRBJ2-6,TRBV7-3,few,NA,CASSLTGVAGANVLTF,TGTGCCAGCAGCTTAACGGGGGTAGCTGGGGCCAACGTCCTGACTTTC
TRBJ1-5,TRBV29-1,once,NA,CSVGQAQGQPQHF,TGCAGCGTTGGGCAGGCCCAGGGTCAGCCCCAGCATTTT
TRBJ2-2,TRBV6-6,NA,TRBD1,CASTGTAFGELFF,TGTGCCAGCACCGGGACAGCCTTCGGGGAGCTGTTTTTT
TRBJ2-5,TRBV29-1,few,NA,CSVNGETQYF,TGCAGCGTTAACGGGGAGACCCAGTACTTC
TRBJ2-3,TRBV2,NA,TRBD2,CASREKAGAVTDTQYF,TGTGCCAGCAGGGAAAAAGCGGGAGCTGTCACAGATACGCAGTATTTT
TRBJ2-3,TRBV7-2,NA,TRBD1,CASSRGPTDTQYF,TGTGCCAGCAGCAGGGGGCCCACAGATACGCAGTATTTT
TRBJ1-2,TRBV12-3/TRBV12-4,NA,NA,CASSLGHRDNPYGYTF,TGTGCCAGCAGTTTAGGCCACCGGGACAACCCGTATGGCTACACCTTC
TRBJ1-2,TRBV7-8,NA,TRBD1,CASSLERDRVLTF,TGTGCCAGCAGCTTAGAACGGGACAGGGTTCTCACCTTC
TRBJ2-7,TRBV24-1,NA,TRBD2,CATSDGTSNEQYF,TGTGCCACCAGTGATGGGACTAGCAACGAGCAGTACTTC
TRBJ2-3,TRBV5-1,NA,TRBD2,CASSSGLAVSTDTQYF,TGCGCCAGCAGCTCCGGACTAGCGGTCAGCACAGATACGCAGTATTTT
TRBJ2-2,TRBV4-1,NA,NA,CASSQGAGNTGELFF,TGCGCCAGCAGCCAAGGGGCTGGGAACACCGGGGAGCTGTTTTTT
TRBJ2-2,TRBV3-1,few,TRBD1,CASTQGPGQSTGELFF,TGTGCCAGCACCCAGGGTCCGGGACAGTCCACCGGGGAGCTGTTTTTT
TRBJ1-1,TRBV5-6,NA,NA,CASSLDRALNTEAFF,TGTGCCAGCAGCTTGGACAGGGCCTTGAACACTGAAGCTTTCTTT
TRBJ2-6,TRBV9,few,NA,CASSVLDRAISGANVLTF,TGTGCCAGCAGCGTGTTGGACAGAGCCATCTCTGGGGCCAACGTCCTGACTTTC
TRBJ1-1,TRBV29-1,NA,NA,CSVEKGTEAFF,TGCAGCGTTGAAAAGGGGACTGAAGCTTTCTTT
TRBJ2-2,TRBV7-7,few,TRBD2,CASSLERGTGELFF,TGTGCCAGCAGCTTGGAGCGGGGTACCGGGGAGCTGTTTTTT